This is a list of T cell receptor beta chains from one sample in a study of OX40 agonist ivuxolimab in advanced cancers. Sequenced by immunoSEQ multiplex PCR; TCRdb stores in-frame clones only, minus some. The profile shows 50,000 to 65,000 clones, roughly four fifths of them singletons. The sample was CD4+ or CD8+ T cells sorted from blood, taken in a trial of the OX40 agonist ivuxolimab. Receptors originate from an adult with an advanced solid tumor such as melanoma, head and neck, liver or kidney cancer. Each CDR3 is given with its conserved first and last residue. The D gene is left open where the match is weak. Where a row states a size, it is once, few, many or the class of an expanded clone; other rows omit it.

clone_size	j_call	d_call	v_call	cdr3_aa	cdr3_nt
-	TRBJ1-6	-	TRBV7-6	CASSLARNSPLHF	TGTGCCAGCAGCTTAGCGAGGAATTCACCCCTCCACTTT
once	TRBJ2-1	-	TRBV2	CASSEGGAYNEQFF	TGTGCCAGCAGTGAAGGGGGGGCGTACAATGAGCAGTTCTTC
-	TRBJ1-2	-	TRBV27	CASSSLRGEGRANYGYTF	TGTGCCAGCAGTTCTTTGCGGGGCGAAGGTAGAGCTAACTATGGCTACACCTTC
few	TRBJ1-2	-	TRBV28	CASGSSVYGYTF	TGTGCCAGTGGGTCCAGCGTTTATGGCTACACCTTC
-	TRBJ1-4	TRBD1	TRBV7-6	CASSLRQGNEKLFF	TGTGCCAGCAGCTTAAGACAGGGGAATGAAAAACTGTTTTTT
-	TRBJ1-5	-	TRBV21-1	CASSKITLTGLYSNQPQHF	TGTGCCAGCAGCAAAATTACCCTGACAGGTTTATATAGCAATCAGCCCCAGCATTTT
-	TRBJ1-2	-	TRBV5-4	CASSFQRLGYTF	TGTGCCAGCAGCTTCCAGAGGCTAGGCTACACCTTC
-	TRBJ1-5	-	TRBV5-6	CASMNWGLLGNQPQHF	TGTGCCAGCATGAATTGGGGCCTTCTTGGCAATCAGCCCCAGCATTTT
-	TRBJ1-5	-	TRBV5-5	CASRRGTGDQPQHF	TGTGCCAGCAGACGCGGGACGGGAGATCAGCCCCAGCATTTT
-	TRBJ2-2	-	TRBV6-6	CASSYPKGNTGELFF	TGTGCCAGCAGTTACCCTAAGGGGAACACCGGGGAGCTGTTTTTT
-	TRBJ2-7	-	TRBV29-1	CSISGGAGGAYEQYF	TGCAGCATATCAGGGGGGGCAGGGGGTGCCTACGAGCAGTACTTC
-	TRBJ2-3	-	TRBV7-8	CASSLSLAGTTDTQYF	TGTGCCAGCAGCCTAAGCTTAGCTGGGACCACAGATACGCAGTATTTT
-	TRBJ2-3	-	TRBV7-9	CASSPGGSSTDTQYF	TGTGCCAGCAGCCCCGGGGGCTCGAGCACAGATACGCAGTATTTT
few	TRBJ2-7	-	TRBV20-1	CSPSSYEQYF	TGCAGTCCTTCTTCCTACGAGCAGTACTTC
-	TRBJ2-7	-	TRBV21-1	CASRPTGGHEQYF	TGTGCCAGCAGGCCAACAGGGGGCCACGAGCAGTACTTC
-	TRBJ2-5	-	TRBV7-8	CASSRTTGIETQYF	TGTGCCAGCAGCCGGACCACAGGTATCGAGACCCAGTACTTC
-	TRBJ2-3	TRBD1	TRBV18	CASSPLLGQGNTQYF	TGTGCCAGCTCACCCCTACTCGGACAGGGGAATACGCAGTATTTT
-	TRBJ1-5	-	TRBV21-1	CASSKVVHHSNQPQHF	TGTGCCAGCAGCAAAGTGGTACATCATAGCAATCAGCCCCAGCATTTT
-	TRBJ2-2	-	TRBV10-1	CASRHAGAGELFF	TGCGCCAGCCGTCACGCAGGGGCCGGGGAGCTGTTTTTT
-	TRBJ2-3	-	TRBV21-1	CASSKGGQGVTDTQYF	TGTGCCAGCAGCAAAGGGGGACAGGGAGTCACAGATACGCAGTATTTT
-	TRBJ2-7	TRBD1	TRBV18	CASSQAAGTGFYEQYF	TGTGCCAGCTCACAGGCTGCCGGGACAGGGTTCTACGAGCAGTACTTC
-	TRBJ2-7	TRBD1	TRBV9	CASSVAISQRWTGRSYEQYF	TGTGCCAGCAGCGTAGCGATTAGCCAACGTTGGACAGGGAGATCCTACGAGCAGTACTTC
-	TRBJ1-5	TRBD1	TRBV9	CASSGGTGSNQPQHF	TGTGCCAGCAGCGGAGGGACAGGAAGCAATCAGCCCCAGCATTTT
-	TRBJ2-7	-	TRBV11-3	CASSLGPLDEQYF	TGTGCCAGCAGCTTAGGTCCTCTCGACGAGCAGTACTTC
-	TRBJ2-5	-	TRBV5-5	CASSDVRGSQETQYF	TGTGCCAGCTCCGACGTGCGGGGCAGCCAAGAGACCCAGTACTTC
-	TRBJ2-1	-	TRBV7-2	CASSLLQGLGGEQFF	TGTGCCAGCAGCTTACTTCAGGGGCTCGGGGGTGAGCAGTTCTTC
-	TRBJ2-7	-	TRBV2	CATWGSSYEQYF	TGTGCCACTTGGGGCAGTTCCTACGAGCAGTACTTC
-	TRBJ2-7	TRBD1	TRBV6-6	CASSSVDRGLYEQYF	TGTGCCAGCAGTTCCGTGGACAGGGGCCTCTACGAGCAGTACTTC
-	TRBJ1-1	TRBD1	TRBV14	CASSHIRQGGTEAFF	TGTGCCAGCAGCCACATCAGACAGGGGGGCACTGAAGCTTTCTTT
-	TRBJ1-1	-	TRBV21-1	CASSKENQGAVTEAFF	TGTGCCAGCAGCAAAGAAAACCAGGGGGCGGTCACTGAAGCTTTCTTT
-	TRBJ1-2	TRBD1	TRBV11-2	CASSLGQGVRYGYTF	TGTGCCAGCAGCTTAGGACAGGGGGTGCGGTATGGCTACACCTTC
few	TRBJ2-7	-	TRBV19	CASSITGFSYEQYF	TGTGCCAGTAGTATCACAGGTTTTTCCTACGAGCAGTACTTC
-	TRBJ2-5	-	TRBV6-5	CASSYLSREGTQYF	TGTGCCAGCAGTTACTTATCTAGAGAGGGGACCCAGTACTTC
-	TRBJ2-2	TRBD2	TRBV19	CASSIRRGATGELFF	TGTGCCAGTAGTATTAGGCGGGGGGCCACCGGGGAGCTGTTTTTT
-	TRBJ2-7	-	TRBV6-6	CASSERASGEQYF	TGTGCCAGCAGTGAGAGGGCCTCCGGGGAGCAGTACTTC
-	TRBJ2-7	TRBD2	TRBV5-6	CASSLASGGSSLEQYF	TGTGCCAGCAGTTTGGCTAGCGGGGGGTCTTCTCTCGAGCAGTACTTC
-	TRBJ1-5	-	TRBV7-2	CASSLQPWGNQPQHF	TGTGCCAGCAGCTTACAGCCGTGGGGCAATCAGCCCCAGCATTTT
-	TRBJ2-5	-	TRBV2	CASEGRETQYF	TGTGCCAGCGAGGGTCGGGAGACCCAGTACTTC
-	TRBJ2-5	-	TRBV27	CASSLLRWTRAEETQYF	TGTGCCAGCAGTTTATTGCGCTGGACACGCGCCGAAGAGACCCAGTACTTC
-	TRBJ2-3	-	TRBV7-9	CASKSVADTQYF	TGTGCCAGCAAATCCGTGGCAGATACGCAGTATTTT
-	TRBJ2-2	-	TRBV7-7	CASRADSHTGELFF	TGTGCCAGCAGGGCGGACTCTCACACCGGGGAGCTGTTTTTT
-	TRBJ2-1	-	TRBV5-1	CASSLMGLGDEQFF	TGCGCCAGCAGCTTGATGGGGTTGGGGGATGAGCAGTTCTTC
-	TRBJ2-7	TRBD1	TRBV6-5	CASSPGQVSEQYF	TGTGCCAGCAGCCCGGGACAGGTCTCCGAGCAGTACTTC
once	TRBJ2-5	-	TRBV14	CASSQDLQETQYF	TGTGCCAGCAGCCAAGACCTCCAAGAGACCCAGTACTTC
-	TRBJ2-1	TRBD2	TRBV19	CASTDLAGGPNEQFF	TGTGCCAGTACCGACCTAGCGGGGGGGCCGAATGAGCAGTTCTTC